This T cell receptor (beta chain) was identified during a study of blood T cell repertoires in COVID-19. Study-level information: Spain, Italy and the United States supplied samples that represented acute and convalescent COVID-19. T cells, B-cell-depleted T cells, or PBMCs supplied cDNA or gDNA.

Per the original methods: Estimates of nucleated cell counts were drawn from the amplification of reference gene primers. Produced via immunoSEQ multiplex PCR; TCRdb's table is partial and in-frame only. The V and J calls and clone size come from that table; D and trimming were worked out from the DNA. The sample contains nearly 200,000 clones, 70% to 90% of which appear only once. In germline, CDR1 is SGHTA, CDR2 FQGNSA. This CDR3 region has 13 residues. V shed 8 bases and J 4 bases; nucleotides not matched to a gene: 5. This clone was detected only a few times. This receptor was obtained from a woman aged 40 to 55 who had recovered from COVID-19. The chain recombines TRBV7-2 with TRBJ2-1, with 7 nucleotides matching TRBD2. The sample consisted of peripheral blood. The CDR3 DNA sequence: TGTGCCAGCTCGACTAGCCTGTACAATGAGCAGTTCTTC. Translated, it gives CASSTSLYNEQFF. The full variable domain, rest sourced from reference TRBV7-2 and TRBJ2-1, is GAGVSQSPSNKVTEKGKDVELRCDPISGHTALYWYRQSLGQGLEFLIYFQGNSAPDKSGLPSDRFSAERTGGSVSTLTIQRTQQEDSAVYLCASSTSLYNEQFFGPGTRLTVL.